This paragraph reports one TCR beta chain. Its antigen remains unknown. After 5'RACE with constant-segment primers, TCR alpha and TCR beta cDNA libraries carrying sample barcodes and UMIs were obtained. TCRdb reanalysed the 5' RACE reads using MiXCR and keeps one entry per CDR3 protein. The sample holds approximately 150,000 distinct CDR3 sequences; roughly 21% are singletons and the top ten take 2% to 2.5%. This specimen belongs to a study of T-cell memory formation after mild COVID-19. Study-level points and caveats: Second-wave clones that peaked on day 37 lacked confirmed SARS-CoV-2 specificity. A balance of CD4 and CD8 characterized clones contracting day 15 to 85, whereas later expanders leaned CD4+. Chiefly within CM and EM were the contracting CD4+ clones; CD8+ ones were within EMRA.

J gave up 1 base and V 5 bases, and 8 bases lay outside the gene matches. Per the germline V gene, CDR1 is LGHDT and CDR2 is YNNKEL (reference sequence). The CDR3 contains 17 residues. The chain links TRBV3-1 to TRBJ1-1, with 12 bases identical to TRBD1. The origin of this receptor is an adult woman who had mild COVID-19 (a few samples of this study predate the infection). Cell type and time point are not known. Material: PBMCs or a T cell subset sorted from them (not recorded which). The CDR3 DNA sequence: TGTGCCAGCAGCGGGGTCCCGGGACAGGGGGCGAACACTGAAGCTTTCTTT. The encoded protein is CASSGVPGQGANTEAFF.